Listed here are 6 T cell receptor beta chains from one sample, sequenced in a study of brain T cells in children with intractable seizures. Clones were sequenced by immunoSEQ multiplex PCR, and TCRdb holds only the in-frame ones, with some missing. The profile shows 70,000 to 85,000 clones, under 95% of them singletons. The starting material was peripheral blood, obtained at surgery. The receptors were sampled from a girl aged 2 to 10 with Rasmussen encephalitis and intractable seizures.

CDR3 loop: CASCRTANTEAFF. In nucleotides, the CDR3 is TGTGCCAGCTGCCGGACGGCGAACACTGAAGCTTTCTTT. The genes are TRBV13 and TRBJ1-1; no clear D gene. V lost 8 bases to trimming and J lost 1 base, with 11 bases between them. The germline gives CDR1 PRHDT, CDR2 FYEKMQ (reference sequence). CDR3 length: 13 residues.

The genes are TRBV27 and TRBJ1-5; D might be TRBD1 (6 bases). V lost 6 bases, J lost 5 bases, and 20 bases lay in between. The germline V gene has CDR1 MNHEY and CDR2 SMNVEV (reference sequence). This CDR3 is 16 amino acids long. The CDR3 loop reads CASSPTGSGLYQPQHF. In nucleotides, the CDR3 is TGTGCCAGCAGCCCAACAGGGAGTGGGTTGTATCAGCCCCAGCATTTT.

The V and J genes are TRBV19 and TRBJ2-1; 10 bases match TRBD2. The germline V gene encodes CDR1 LNHDA and CDR2 SQIVND (reference sequence). J was trimmed by 6 bases and V by 3 bases; bases with no gene match: 2. CDR3 length: 14 amino acids. CDR3 in DNA: TGTGCCAGTAGTATTAGCGGGGGGACCAATGAGCAGTTCTTC. This codes for CASSISGGTNEQFF.

The J gene is TRBJ2-1, the V gene TRBV30; 8 bases line up with TRBD2. J gave up 10 bases and V 2 bases, and 4 bases lay outside the gene matches. The CDR3 runs 12 residues. Germline values: CDR1 GTSNPN, CDR2 SVGIG (reference sequence). The DNA of the CDR3 is TGTGCCTGGAGTCCAGCGGGGGTCGAGCAGTTCTTC. It translates to CAWSPAGVEQFF.

The chain links TRBV10-1 to TRBJ2-5; D not certain. The CDR3 has 14 residues. CDR1 and CDR2 from the germline V gene are WNHNN and SYGVQD (reference sequence). V lost 1 base and J lost 1, with 7 bases in between. CDR3 in amino acids: CASSECAVQETQYF. DNA of the CDR3: TGCGCCAGCAGTGAGTGTGCGGTCCAAGAGACCCAGTACTTC.

This CDR3 reads CASSLAQTNEKLFF. DNA for the CDR3: TGTGCCAGCAGCTTAGCACAGACTAATGAAAAACTGTTTTTT. The chain recombines TRBV11-2 with TRBJ1-4, with D hard to call. V shed 1 base and J shed 2 bases, with 5 bases lying between them. Germline CDR1 and CDR2: SGHAT and FQNNGV. The CDR3 sequence is 14 residues long.